This is a list of T cell receptor beta chains from one sample in a study of CD8+ T cells in alopecia areata. Libraries were prepared by immunoSEQ multiplex PCR; TCRdb keeps only in-frame clonotypes and omits some of them. The profile shows roughly 220,000 clones, more than 30% of them singletons. The material was CD4+ T cells sorted from blood, obtained between weeks 30 and 35, from a patient treated with tofacitinib. These TCRs come from a human donor with alopecia areata. Both conserved end residues are part of each CDR3. The D gene is left open where the match is weak. A clone size is listed for some rows: how often the clone was seen (once, few, many), or a class if it is expanded.

CDR3 protein: CASSYSSAAAYEQYF; CDR3 DNA: TGTGCCAGCAGTTACTCGAGCGCAGCAGCCTACGAGCAGTACTTC; V gene: TRBV6-5; J gene: TRBJ2-7; D gene: -; clone size: -
CDR3 protein: CSVGEDSNQPQHF; CDR3 DNA: TGCAGCGTTGGTGAGGACAGCAATCAGCCCCAGCATTTT; V gene: TRBV29-1; J gene: TRBJ1-5; D gene: -; clone size: few
CDR3 protein: CSVEGQLTDTQYF; CDR3 DNA: TGCAGCGTTGAAGGACAGCTCACAGATACGCAGTATTTT; V gene: TRBV29-1; J gene: TRBJ2-3; D gene: -; clone size: -
CDR3 protein: CASSLGQANYGYTF; CDR3 DNA: TGTGCCAGCAGTTTAGGGCAGGCTAACTATGGCTACACCTTC; V gene: TRBV27; J gene: TRBJ1-2; D gene: -; clone size: -
CDR3 protein: CASGLLSTGRWRGYTF; CDR3 DNA: TGTGCCAGCGGTTTATTGTCGACAGGAAGATGGAGAGGCTACACCTTC; V gene: TRBV6-5; J gene: TRBJ1-2; D gene: -; clone size: -
CDR3 protein: CASSPRDLKDTEAFF; CDR3 DNA: TGTGCCAGCAGCCCCCGGGACCTAAAAGACACTGAAGCTTTCTTT; V gene: TRBV7-2; J gene: TRBJ1-1; D gene: -; clone size: -
CDR3 protein: CASSTKTGNEAFF; CDR3 DNA: TGTGCCAGCAGCACTAAGACAGGCAACGAAGCTTTCTTT; V gene: TRBV7-3; J gene: TRBJ1-1; D gene: -; clone size: once
CDR3 protein: CASTSGTGVGGNYGYTF; CDR3 DNA: TGTGCCAGCACCTCCGGGACAGGAGTAGGGGGAAACTATGGCTACACCTTC; V gene: TRBV27; J gene: TRBJ1-2; D gene: TRBD1; clone size: -
CDR3 protein: CAWSRLGASFEQYF; CDR3 DNA: TGTGCCTGGAGTCGGCTGGGGGCTTCTTTCGAGCAGTACTTC; V gene: TRBV30; J gene: TRBJ2-7; D gene: -; clone size: once
CDR3 protein: CASRTSGRLNEQFF; CDR3 DNA: TGTGCCAGCAGGACCAGCGGGAGGCTCAATGAGCAGTTCTTC; V gene: TRBV7-8; J gene: TRBJ2-1; D gene: TRBD2; clone size: -
CDR3 protein: CSVEDGGTDTQYF; CDR3 DNA: TGCAGCGTTGAGGACGGGGGCACAGATACGCAGTATTTT; V gene: TRBV29-1; J gene: TRBJ2-3; D gene: -; clone size: once
CDR3 protein: CASSLESVVNTEAFF; CDR3 DNA: TGTGCCAGCAGCTTAGAGTCTGTGGTGAACACTGAAGCTTTCTTT; V gene: TRBV11-2; J gene: TRBJ1-1; D gene: -; clone size: -
CDR3 protein: CASSFLGRKADTQYF; CDR3 DNA: TGTGCCAGCAGCTTCCTTGGCAGGAAGGCAGATACGCAGTATTTT; V gene: TRBV7-9; J gene: TRBJ2-3; D gene: -; clone size: few
CDR3 protein: CASSTTGDFYGYTF; CDR3 DNA: TGCGCCAGCAGCACGACAGGGGATTTCTATGGCTACACCTTC; V gene: TRBV5-1; J gene: TRBJ1-2; D gene: TRBD1; clone size: once
CDR3 protein: CASSLAPQGADTQYF; CDR3 DNA: TGTGCCAGCAGCTTGGCCCCGCAGGGAGCAGATACGCAGTATTTT; V gene: TRBV5-6; J gene: TRBJ2-3; D gene: -; clone size: few
CDR3 protein: CASSLGADTQYF; CDR3 DNA: TGTGCCAGCAGCTTAGGGGCAGATACGCAGTATTTT; V gene: TRBV7-8; J gene: TRBJ2-3; D gene: -; clone size: few
CDR3 protein: CASNRLYRNTEAFF; CDR3 DNA: TGTGCCAGCAATCGCCTGTACAGGAACACTGAAGCTTTCTTT; V gene: TRBV6-5; J gene: TRBJ1-1; D gene: -; clone size: -